This TCR beta chain derives from a study of T cells in Graves' hyperthyroidism and ophthalmopathy. Study summary: Sampling of peripheral blood happened at initial diagnosis, prior to any treatment. General study points: The majority of expanded thyroid clonotypes above 0.001 also appeared in blood.

Absent ophthalmopathy progression within 18 months defined stable Graves' hyperthyroidism. This clonotype was seen at least ten times. Its antigen remains unidentified. Regions amplified from RNA transcripts were the TCR beta CDR3 regions. During a first-round RT-PCR of the TCR CDR3, the HTBI primer set was used. From the multiplex PCR reads, TCRdb called clonotypes with MiXCR, one entry per CDR3 protein. Seen here are some 300,000 distinct CDR3 sequences, over 15% observed once, and the top ten hold around 34%. The germline CDR1 and CDR2 sequences are SEHNR and FQNEAQ (reference sequence). V was clipped by 11 bases and J by 10 bases; unmatched bases: 14. This CDR3 contains 13 residues.

The rearrangement uses TRBV7-9 and TRBJ2-1, with 7 positions matching TRBD2. This TCR derives from a man aged 25-45 years with Graves' hyperthyroidism. Sequencing used blood. In DNA, the CDR3 is TGTGCCGGCCTAAAGCGGGGCCGCGTGGAGCAGTTCTTC. Translation gives CAGLKRGRVEQFF.